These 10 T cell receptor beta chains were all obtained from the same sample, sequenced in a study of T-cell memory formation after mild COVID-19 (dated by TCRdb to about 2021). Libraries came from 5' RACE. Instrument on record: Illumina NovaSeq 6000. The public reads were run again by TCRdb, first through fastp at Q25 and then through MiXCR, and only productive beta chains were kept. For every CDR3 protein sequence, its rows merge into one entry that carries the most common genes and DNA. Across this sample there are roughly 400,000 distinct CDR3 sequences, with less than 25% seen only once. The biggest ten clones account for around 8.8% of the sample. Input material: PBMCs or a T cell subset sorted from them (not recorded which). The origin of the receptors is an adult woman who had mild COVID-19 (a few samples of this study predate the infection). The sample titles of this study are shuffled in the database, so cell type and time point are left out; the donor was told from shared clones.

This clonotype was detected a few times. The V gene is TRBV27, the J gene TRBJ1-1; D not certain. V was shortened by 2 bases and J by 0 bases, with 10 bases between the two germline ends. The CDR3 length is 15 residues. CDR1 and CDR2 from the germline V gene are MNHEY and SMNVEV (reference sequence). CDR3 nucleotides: TGTGCCAGCAGTTTACGTCGCAGTATGAACACTGAAGCTTTCTTT. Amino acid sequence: CASSLRRSMNTEAFF.

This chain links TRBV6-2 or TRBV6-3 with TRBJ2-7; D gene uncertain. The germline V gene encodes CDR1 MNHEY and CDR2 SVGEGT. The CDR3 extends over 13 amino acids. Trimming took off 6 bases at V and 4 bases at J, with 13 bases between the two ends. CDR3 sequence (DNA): TGTGCCAGCAGGCGGCAGGACCGTTACGAGCAGTACGTC. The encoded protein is CASRRQDRYEQYV.

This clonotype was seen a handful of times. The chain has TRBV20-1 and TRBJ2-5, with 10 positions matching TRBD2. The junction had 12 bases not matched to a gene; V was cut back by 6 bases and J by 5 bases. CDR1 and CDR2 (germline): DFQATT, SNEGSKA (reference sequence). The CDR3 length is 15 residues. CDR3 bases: TGCAGTGCGCCGCACCCTAGCGGGAGTAGGGAGACCCAGTACTTC. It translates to CSAPHPSGSRETQYF.

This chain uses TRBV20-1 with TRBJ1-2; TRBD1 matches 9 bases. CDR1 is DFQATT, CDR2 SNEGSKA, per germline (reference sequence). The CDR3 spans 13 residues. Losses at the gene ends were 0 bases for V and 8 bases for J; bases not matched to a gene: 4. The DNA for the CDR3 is TGCAGTGCTAGAGATGTGGACAGGGGCGGCTACACCTTC. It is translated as CSARDVDRGGYTF.

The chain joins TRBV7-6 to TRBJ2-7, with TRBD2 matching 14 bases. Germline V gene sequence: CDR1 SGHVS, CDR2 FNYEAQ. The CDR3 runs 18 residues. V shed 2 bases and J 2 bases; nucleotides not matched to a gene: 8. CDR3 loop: CASSLISGLAGVTYEQYF. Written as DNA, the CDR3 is TGTGCCAGCAGCTTAATTTCGGGACTAGCGGGAGTGACCTACGAGCAGTACTTC.

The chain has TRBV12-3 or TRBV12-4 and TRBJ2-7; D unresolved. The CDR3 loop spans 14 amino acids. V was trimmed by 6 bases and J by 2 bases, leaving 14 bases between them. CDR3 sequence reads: CASSYQVGTYEQYF. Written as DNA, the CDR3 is TGTGCCAGCAGCTACCAGGTTGGCACCTACGAGCAGTACTTC.

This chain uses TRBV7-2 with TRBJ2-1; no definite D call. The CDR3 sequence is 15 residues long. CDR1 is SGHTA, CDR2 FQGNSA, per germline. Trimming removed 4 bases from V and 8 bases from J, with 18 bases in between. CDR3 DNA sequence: TGTGCCAGCAGCTGGTCTGTCGGTTTACGATATGAGCAGTTCTTC. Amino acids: CASSWSVGLRYEQFF.

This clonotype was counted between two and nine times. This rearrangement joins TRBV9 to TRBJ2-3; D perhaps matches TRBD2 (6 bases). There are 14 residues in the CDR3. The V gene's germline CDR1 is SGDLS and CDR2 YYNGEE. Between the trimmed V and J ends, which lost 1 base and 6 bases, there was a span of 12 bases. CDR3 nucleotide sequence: TGTGCCAGCAGCGTAAACCGGGGGTCGGATACGCAGTATTTT. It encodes CASSVNRGSDTQYF.

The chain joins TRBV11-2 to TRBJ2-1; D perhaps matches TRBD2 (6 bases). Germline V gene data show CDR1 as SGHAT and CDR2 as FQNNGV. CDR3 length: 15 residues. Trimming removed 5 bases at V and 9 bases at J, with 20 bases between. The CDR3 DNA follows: TGTGCCAGCAGCATAACGAGCTTGGGAGGAAGTGAGCAGTTCTTC. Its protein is CASSITSLGGSEQFF.

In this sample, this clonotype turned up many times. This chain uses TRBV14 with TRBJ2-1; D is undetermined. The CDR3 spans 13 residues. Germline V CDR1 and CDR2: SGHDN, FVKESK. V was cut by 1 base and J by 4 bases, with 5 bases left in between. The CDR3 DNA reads TGTGCCAGCAGCCAAGGGCGTTACAATGAGCAGTTCTTC. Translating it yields CASSQGRYNEQFF.